This TCR beta chain is drawn from a study of T cells after somatic rescue of genetic block. Germline values: CDR1 SGHTA, CDR2 FQGTGA. This CDR3 comprises 13 residues. V lost 6 bases and J lost 1, with 9 bases in between. Profiling relied on immunoSEQ multiplex PCR, and the TCRdb table lists in-frame clones only, not all of them. The sample lists 110,000 or so clones, 90% to 95% occurring once. What was sequenced was peripheral blood mononuclear cells (PBMCs). V is TRBV7-3 and J is TRBJ1-1; D is unresolved. This clonotype was obtained from a young woman. Here the CDR3 DNA reads TGTGCCAGCAGTCCCGACGGGAACACTGAAGCTTTCTTT. It is translated as CASSPDGNTEAFF.